Listed below are T cell receptor beta chains from one sample, sequenced in a study of Ad26.COV2.S vaccination and SARS-CoV-2 variants. TCRdb's copy holds only in-frame clones and misses some; the assay was immunoSEQ multiplex PCR. The sample holds some 390,000 clones, less than 90% seen once. Source: peripheral blood, taken in a trial of Ad26.COV2.S vaccine versus placebo. These receptors originate from a person aged 18-60 years who received the Ad26.COV2.S COVID-19 vaccine or a placebo. The CDR3 runs from the conserved cysteine through the conserved F or W. A D gene is named only where the DNA matches it firmly. Size values are once, few and many counts, or a class for expanded clones, and some rows have none.

V	D	length	J	size	CDR3	DNA
TRBV7-6	NA	16	TRBJ2-7	once	CASSLTSGVSSYEQYF	TGTGCCAGCAGCTTAACTTCAGGGGTAAGCTCCTACGAGCAGTACTTC
TRBV6-6	TRBD2	14	TRBJ2-1	NA	CASRDPGLVHEQFF	TGTGCCAGCAGAGACCCGGGACTAGTCCATGAGCAGTTCTTC
TRBV5-1	NA	13	TRBJ2-1	NA	CASSVIRADEQFF	TGCGCCAGCAGCGTGATCAGGGCCGATGAGCAGTTCTTC
TRBV11-2	NA	15	TRBJ1-4	NA	CASSIQGVAGEKLFF	TGTGCCAGCAGCATACAGGGAGTAGCGGGTGAAAAACTGTTTTTT
TRBV28	TRBD1	13	TRBJ2-1	NA	CASSTQDRGEQFF	TGTGCCAGCAGTACCCAGGACAGGGGAGAGCAGTTCTTC
TRBV3-1/TRBV3-2	TRBD1	14	TRBJ1-4	NA	CASSRGTVEEKLFF	TGTGCCAGCAGCCGGGGGACAGTCGAAGAAAAACTGTTTTTT
TRBV7-2	NA	17	TRBJ1-6	NA	CASSPETGPQRDSPLHF	TGTGCCAGCAGCCCCGAGACAGGTCCACAAAGGGATTCACCCCTCCACTTT
TRBV5-6	TRBD2	15	TRBJ2-3	NA	CASSFSGTLTDTQYF	TGTGCCAGCAGCTTTAGCGGGACCCTCACAGATACGCAGTATTTT
TRBV27	TRBD1	14	TRBJ1-2	NA	CASSSGDREGGYTF	TGTGCCAGCAGTTCGGGGGACAGGGAAGGTGGCTACACCTTC
TRBV9	NA	14	TRBJ1-3	NA	CASSVGGYGNTIYF	TGTGCCAGCAGCGTGGGGGGGTATGGAAACACCATATATTTT
TRBV6-1	NA	12	TRBJ1-1	NA	CASSEWNTEAFF	TGTGCCAGCAGTGAGTGGAACACTGAAGCTTTCTTT
TRBV5-4	NA	11	TRBJ1-1	once	CASSLGNEAFF	TGTGCCAGCAGCTTGGGTAATGAAGCTTTCTTT
TRBV10-2	TRBD1	14	TRBJ2-2	NA	CASSTGVESGELFF	TGCGCCAGCAGTACAGGGGTTGAGTCCGGGGAGCTGTTTTTT
TRBV3-1/TRBV3-2	TRBD2	17	TRBJ2-3	NA	CASSRPDSGGAGDTQYF	TGTGCCAGCAGCCGACCAGATAGCGGGGGGGCCGGAGATACGCAGTATTTT
TRBV11-3	NA	13	TRBJ1-1	NA	CASSQSWNTEAFF	TGTGCCAGCTCCCAATCCTGGAACACTGAAGCTTTCTTT
TRBV2	TRBD1	13	TRBJ1-3	NA	CASSLGQDDTIYF	TGTGCCAGCAGTTTGGGACAGGATGACACCATATATTTT
TRBV6-5	NA	12	TRBJ1-5	NA	CASAGWAQPQHF	TGTGCCAGCGCTGGGTGGGCTCAGCCCCAGCATTTT
TRBV27	NA	15	TRBJ1-2	NA	CASSSLQQGGYGYTF	TGTGCCAGCAGTTCACTCCAACAGGGAGGGTATGGCTACACCTTC
TRBV6-2/TRBV6-3	NA	12	TRBJ2-3	NA	CASSYSTNTQYF	TGTGCCAGCAGTTACTCTACTAATACGCAGTATTTT
TRBV5-1	NA	11	TRBJ1-2	NA	CASPPSYGYTF	TGCGCCAGCCCTCCCTCCTATGGCTACACCTTC
TRBV4-1	NA	13	TRBJ1-1	NA	CASSQEQGTEAFF	TGCGCCAGCAGCCAGGAACAGGGAACTGAAGCTTTCTTT
TRBV18	TRBD1	15	TRBJ1-1	NA	CASSPDRGRGTEAFF	TGTGCCAGCTCACCTGACAGGGGGCGCGGAACTGAAGCTTTCTTT
TRBV5-1	TRBD2	14	TRBJ2-5	NA	CASSFRGGLETQYF	TGCGCCAGCAGCTTCCGGGGGGGCCTGGAGACCCAGTACTTC
TRBV18	NA	15	TRBJ1-1	NA	CASSPRLGQDTEAFF	TGTGCCAGCTCACCACGGTTAGGGCAGGACACTGAAGCTTTCTTT
TRBV4-1	NA	12	TRBJ2-5	NA	CASSQSGETQYF	TGCGCCAGCAGCCAAAGTGGAGAGACCCAGTACTTC
TRBV23-1	TRBD1	16	TRBJ2-7	NA	CASNLRQGVFTYEQYF	TGCGCCAGCAACTTACGACAGGGGGTTTTCACCTACGAGCAGTACTTC
TRBV6-5	TRBD2	15	TRBJ2-7	NA	CASSYRAGSSYEQYF	TGTGCCAGCAGTTACCGAGCGGGAAGCTCCTACGAGCAGTACTTC
TRBV18	NA	11	TRBJ2-3	NA	CASSPENTQYF	TGTGCCAGCTCACCAGAAAATACGCAGTATTTT
TRBV9	NA	13	TRBJ2-6	NA	CASSVLGANVLTF	TGTGCCAGCAGCGTGCTCGGGGCCAACGTCCTGACTTTC
TRBV4-1	TRBD2	16	TRBJ2-1	NA	CASSQEVAGGYNEQFF	TGCGCCAGCAGCCAAGAGGTAGCGGGGGGTTACAATGAGCAGTTCTTC
TRBV6-5	TRBD1	14	TRBJ2-7	NA	CASSPGQEAYEQYF	TGTGCCAGCAGTCCGGGACAGGAAGCCTACGAGCAGTACTTC
TRBV5-1	NA	13	TRBJ2-5	NA	CASSLGSGETQYF	TGCGCCAGCAGCTTGGGATCCGGAGAGACCCAGTACTTC
TRBV18	TRBD1	14	TRBJ2-7	NA	CASSPGTGVYEQYF	TGTGCCAGCTCACCGGGGACAGGGGTCTACGAGCAGTACTTC
TRBV2	NA	12	TRBJ1-1	NA	CAGKAGNTEAFF	TGTGCCGGAAAGGCGGGGAACACTGAAGCTTTCTTT
TRBV5-1	TRBD2	16	TRBJ2-5	once	CASSLLLAGYQETQYF	TGCGCCAGCAGCTTATTACTAGCGGGGTACCAAGAGACCCAGTACTTC
TRBV2	TRBD1	18	TRBJ1-2	NA	CASSDGRVDRESMGGYTF	TGTGCCAGCAGTGATGGGCGGGTGGACAGGGAATCTATGGGAGGCTACACCTTC
TRBV1	NA	18	TRBJ1-1	NA	CTSSQLQGQGGFDTEAFF	TGCACCAGCAGCCAACTCCAGGGACAGGGAGGTTTTGACACTGAAGCTTTCTTT
TRBV5-1	NA	12	TRBJ2-5	NA	CASSLAPETQYF	TGCGCCAGCAGCTTGGCCCCAGAGACCCAGTACTTC
TRBV19	NA	12	TRBJ2-1	once	CASSRAGSEQFF	TGTGCCAGTAGTAGGGCAGGGAGTGAGCAGTTCTTC
TRBV24-1	TRBD2	15	TRBJ2-5	NA	CATSDSSGVQETQYF	TGTGCCACCAGTGATTCCAGCGGGGTCCAAGAGACCCAGTACTTC
TRBV19	NA	14	TRBJ1-5	NA	CASSADALGQPQHF	TGTGCCAGTAGTGCGGACGCCTTGGGGCAGCCCCAGCATTTT
TRBV4-3	NA	15	TRBJ2-7	once	CASSQDPGVAYEQYF	TGCGCCAGCAGCCAAGATCCTGGGGTAGCCTACGAGCAGTACTTC
TRBV2	TRBD2	18	TRBJ2-3	NA	CASSGRTSGISWVDTQYF	TGTGCCAGCAGTGGACGCACTAGCGGGATTTCCTGGGTAGATACGCAGTATTTT
TRBV6-5	TRBD1	14	TRBJ2-7	NA	CASIRDRGVGEQYF	TGTGCCAGCATCCGGGACAGGGGGGTGGGTGAGCAGTACTTC
TRBV11-2	NA	16	TRBJ1-2	NA	CASSLGPGTALGGYTF	TGTGCCAGCAGCTTGGGCCCGGGGACGGCCCTAGGAGGCTACACCTTC
TRBV3-1/TRBV3-2	NA	14	TRBJ1-5	NA	CASSQGTGNQPQHF	TGTGCCAGCAGCCAGGGGACGGGCAATCAGCCCCAGCATTTT
TRBV28	NA	17	TRBJ1-1	NA	CASSQSFIHQGNTEAFF	TGTGCCAGCAGTCAATCCTTCATTCACCAGGGGAACACTGAAGCTTTCTTT
TRBV27	TRBD2	17	TRBJ2-3	NA	CASSLPHGERGKHTQYF	TGTGCCAGCAGTTTACCCCACGGGGAGCGGGGTAAACATACGCAGTATTTT
TRBV9	TRBD1	15	TRBJ1-2	NA	CASSATGTGGNGYTF	TGTGCCAGCAGCGCCACAGGGACAGGGGGAAATGGCTACACCTTC
TRBV6-1	NA	16	TRBJ1-3	NA	CASSGGWIYSGNTIYF	TGTGCCAGCAGTGGGGGGTGGATCTACTCTGGAAACACCATATATTTT